The 9 T cell receptor beta chains below were found in one sample sequenced in a study of CD8 T cells in ankylosing spondylitis. TCRdb re-called the 5' RACE reads through MiXCR, storing one row per CDR3 protein. The sample records tens of thousands of distinct CDR3 sequences, roughly 8.8% being singletons. Points from the study as a whole: About 8 highly homologous variants made up a TCR beta motif, and this motif appeared characteristic of ankylosing spondylitis blood.

No antigen is known for these receptors. The specimen sequenced was blood, either unsorted or a sorted T cell fraction (not recorded which). The receptors originated from a male donor with ankylosing spondylitis.

This clonotype was recorded many times. This sequence joins TRBV9 and TRBJ1-1, with D hard to call. The length of the CDR3 is 13 residues. Trimming shortened V by 4 bases and J by 7 bases, and 14 bases separated the two germline ends. Germline CDR1 and CDR2: SGDLS and YYNGEE. The DNA for the CDR3 is TGTGCCAGCAGCCCTCCAAGGGCAGGTGAAGCTTTCTTT. Translating gives CASSPPRAGEAFF.

This clonotype has at least ten counts. The rearrangement joins TRBV4-1 to TRBJ1-6; the match to TRBD1 covers 9 bases. CDR1 is MGHRA and CDR2 is YSYEKL in the germline V gene. The CDR3 consists of 16 residues. V lost 5 bases to trimming and J lost 11 bases; unmatched junction nucleotides: 13. CDR3 DNA sequence: TGCGCCAGCAGCGTCTCCGGGACAGGGAGTCCCCCACCCCTCCACTTT. It codes for CASSVSGTGSPPPLHF.

This clonotype was recorded at least ten times. This chain connects TRBV29-1 to TRBJ1-1, with 9 bases identical to TRBD1. J lost 5 bases, V lost 3 bases, and 7 bases had no gene match. The germline V gene encodes CDR1 SQVTM and CDR2 ANQGSEA. CDR3 length equals 14 residues. CDR3 protein: CSVERGTGRTEAFF. In DNA form, the CDR3 reads TGCAGCGTTGAGAGGGGGACAGGGAGGACTGAAGCTTTCTTT.

Remarks on this clonotype: A read error may be the cause here, since a much bigger clone is one base away. The chain links TRBV3-1 to TRBJ1-1; a weak D match, TRBD1 (5 bases). This CDR3 has 16 residues. Per the germline V gene, CDR1 is LGHDT and CDR2 is YNNKEL (reference sequence). With 2 bases removed from V and 6 bases from J, the gap between germline ends came to 19 bases. The CDR3, as DNA: TGTGCCAGCAGCCAAAATGGGGGGGGATGGAGCGCTGAAGCTTTCTTT. This encodes CASSQNGGGWSAEAFF.

This clonotype came up many times. The V and J genes are TRBV5-1 and TRBJ1-1, with TRBD1 as a possible D gene (5 bases). Germline loops: CDR1 SGHRS, CDR2 YFSETQ. The CDR3 loop spans 15 amino acids. V lost 4 bases to trimming and J lost 1 base, with 14 bases between them. CDR3 nucleotides: TGCGCCAGCAGCCCAGGGATCGGCCGGAACACTGAAGCTTTCTTT. As protein: CASSPGIGRNTEAFF.

The chain uses TRBV29-1 and TRBJ1-2; 7 bases line up with TRBD1. The CDR3 is 12 amino acids. Looked up from germline, CDR1 is SQVTM and CDR2 is ANQGSEA. V dropped 6 bases and J dropped 4; count of bases not matched to a gene: 5. The CDR3 region has the DNA TGCAGCGTCCGGGACAGTCCCTATGGCTACACCTTC. Translated: CSVRDSPYGYTF. Supplemented by reference TRBV29-1 and TRBJ1-2, the full variable domain reads SAVISQKPSRDICQRGTSLTIQCQVDSQVTMMFWYRQQPGQSLTLIATANQGSEATYESGFVIDKFPISRPNLTFSTLTVSNMSPEDSSIYLCSVRDSPYGYTFGSGTRLTVV.

Many counts were recorded for this clonotype. The genes are TRBV27 and TRBJ1-5; unclear D gene. Trimming stripped 8 bases from V and 6 bases from J, with 11 bases between. Per the germline V gene, CDR1 is MNHEY and CDR2 is SMNVEV (reference sequence). The CDR3 is 12 amino acids. In DNA form, the CDR3 reads TGTGCCAGCTGTTCCGGTGGTCAGCCCCAGCATTTT. It is translated as CASCSGGQPQHF.

At least ten counts were recorded for this clonotype. This chain uses TRBV9 with TRBJ2-4; D tentatively fits TRBD1 or TRBD2 (5 bases each). The germline V and J ends were trimmed by 3 bases and 0 bases, with 16 bases remaining between them. Germline V gene lookup returns CDR1 SGDLS and CDR2 YYNGEE. The CDR3 length is 17 residues. Written as DNA, the CDR3 is TGTGCCAGCAGCGCCGAAGGGACCTTCCTAGCCAAAAACATTCAGTACTTC. This translates into CASSAEGTFLAKNIQYF.

There are many counts of this clonotype. CDR3 in amino acids: CASSLEGSKNNEQFF. For the CDR3, the DNA is TGTGCCAGCAGCTTAGAAGGGTCGAAGAACAATGAGCAGTTCTTC. The genes are TRBV13 and TRBJ2-1; D ambiguous. V was shortened by 1 base and J by 5 bases, with 12 bases between the two germline ends. The CDR3 runs to 15 residues. CDR1 is PRHDT and CDR2 is FYEKMQ in the germline V gene (reference sequence).